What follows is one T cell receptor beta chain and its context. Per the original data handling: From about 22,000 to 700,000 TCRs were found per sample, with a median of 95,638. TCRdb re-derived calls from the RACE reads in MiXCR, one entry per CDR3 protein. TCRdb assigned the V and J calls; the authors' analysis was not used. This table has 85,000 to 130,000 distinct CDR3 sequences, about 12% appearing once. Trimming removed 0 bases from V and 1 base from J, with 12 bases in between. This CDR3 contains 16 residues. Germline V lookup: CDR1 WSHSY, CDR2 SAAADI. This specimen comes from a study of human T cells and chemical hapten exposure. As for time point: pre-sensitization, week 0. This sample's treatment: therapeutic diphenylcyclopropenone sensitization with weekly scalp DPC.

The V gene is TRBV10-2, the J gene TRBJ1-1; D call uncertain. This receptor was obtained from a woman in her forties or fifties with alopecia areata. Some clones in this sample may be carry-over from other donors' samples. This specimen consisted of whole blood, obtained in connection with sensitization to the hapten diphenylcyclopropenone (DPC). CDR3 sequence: CASSESMPYPNTEAFF. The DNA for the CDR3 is TGCGCCAGCAGTGAGTCGATGCCGTACCCGAACACTGAAGCTTTCTTT.